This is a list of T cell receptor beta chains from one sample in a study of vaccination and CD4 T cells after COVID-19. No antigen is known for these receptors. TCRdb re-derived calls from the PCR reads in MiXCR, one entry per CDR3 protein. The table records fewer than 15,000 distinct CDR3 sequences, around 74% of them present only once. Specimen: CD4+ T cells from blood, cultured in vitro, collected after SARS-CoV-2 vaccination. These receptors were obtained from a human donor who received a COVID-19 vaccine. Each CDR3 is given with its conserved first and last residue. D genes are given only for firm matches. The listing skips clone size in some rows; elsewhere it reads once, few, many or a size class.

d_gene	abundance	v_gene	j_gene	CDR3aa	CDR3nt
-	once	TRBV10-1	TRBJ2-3	CASSSEDTQYF	TGCGCCAGCAGTAGCGAAGATACGCAGTATTTT
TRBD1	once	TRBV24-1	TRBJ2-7	CATSDRRDRYYEQYF	TGTGCCACCAGTGATCGCCGGGACAGGTACTACGAGCAGTACTTC
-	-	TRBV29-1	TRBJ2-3	CSVVVGGLNTDTQYF	TGCAGCGTTGTAGTCGGGGGTCTGAACACAGATACGCAGTATTTT
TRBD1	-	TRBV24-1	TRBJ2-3	CATSDFPAGGADTQYF	TGTGCCACCAGTGATTTTCCGGCAGGGGGTGCAGATACGCAGTATTTT
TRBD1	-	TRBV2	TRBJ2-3	CASSGVQGLGEDTQYF	TGTGCCAGCAGTGGGGTACAGGGGTTGGGTGAAGATACGCAGTATTTT
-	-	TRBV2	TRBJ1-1	CASSERSVTEAFF	TGTGCCAGCAGTGAAAGATCTGTAACTGAAGCTTTCTTT
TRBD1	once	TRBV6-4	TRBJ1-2	CASSKEQGAPNYGYTF	TGTGCCAGCAGTAAAGAACAGGGGGCGCCTAACTATGGCTACACCTTC
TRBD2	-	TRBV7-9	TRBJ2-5	CASRGLAGGRGRETQYF	TGTGCCAGCAGGGGACTAGCGGGGGGGCGCGGCAGAGAGACCCAGTACTTC
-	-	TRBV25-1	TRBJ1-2	CASSEFGYGYTF	TGTGCCAGCAGTGAATTTGGCTATGGCTACACCTTC
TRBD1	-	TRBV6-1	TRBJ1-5	CAISESRGRGNQPQHF	TGTGCCATCAGTGAGTCCAGGGGGCGCGGCAATCAGCCCCAGCATTTT
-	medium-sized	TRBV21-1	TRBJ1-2	CASSKALRGRGGPGYTF	TGTGCCAGCAGCAAAGCGCTCCGGGGCAGGGGAGGGCCAGGCTACACCTTC
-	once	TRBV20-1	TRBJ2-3	CSATTGDTQYF	TGCAGTGCTACCACAGGGGATACGCAGTATTTT
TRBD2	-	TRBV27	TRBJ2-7	CASSTRLAGGQYRVYEQYF	TGTGCCAGCAGTACTCGACTAGCGGGGGGGCAGTATCGCGTATACGAGCAGTACTTC
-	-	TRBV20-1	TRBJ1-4	CSASRTFNEKLFF	TGCAGTGCTAGCCGAACGTTTAATGAAAAACTGTTTTTT
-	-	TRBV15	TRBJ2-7	CATSRGPWGGRDEQYF	TGTGCCACCAGCAGAGGGCCCTGGGGGGGGCGGGACGAGCAGTACTTC
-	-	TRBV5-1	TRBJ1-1	CASSLEQNTEAFF	TGCGCCAGCAGCTTGGAACAGAACACTGAAGCTTTCTTT
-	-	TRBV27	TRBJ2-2	CASCRSGMNTGELFF	TGTGCCAGCTGCCGTTCGGGGATGAACACCGGGGAGCTGTTTTTT
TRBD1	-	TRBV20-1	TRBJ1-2	CSAGQKTGGYGYTF	TGCAGTGCTGGACAGAAAACAGGGGGCTATGGCTACACCTTC
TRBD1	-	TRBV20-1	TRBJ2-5	CSARSGQGARETQYF	TGCAGTGCTAGATCGGGACAGGGGGCGCGAGAGACCCAGTACTTC